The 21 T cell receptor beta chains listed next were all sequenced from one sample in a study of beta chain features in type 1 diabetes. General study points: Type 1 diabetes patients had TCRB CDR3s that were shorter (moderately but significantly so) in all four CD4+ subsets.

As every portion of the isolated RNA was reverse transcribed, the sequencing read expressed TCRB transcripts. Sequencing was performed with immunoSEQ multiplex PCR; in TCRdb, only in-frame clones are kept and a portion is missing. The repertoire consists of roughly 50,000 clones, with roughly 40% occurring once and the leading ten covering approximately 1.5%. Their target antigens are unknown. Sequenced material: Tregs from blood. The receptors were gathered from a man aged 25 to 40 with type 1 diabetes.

The CDR3 sequence: CASSLDPPGLADYEQYF. As DNA, the CDR3 is TGCGCCAGCAGCTTGGATCCTCCGGGACTAGCGGACTACGAGCAGTACTTC. The rearrangement uses TRBV5-1 and TRBJ2-7; 11 bases are a match to TRBD2. The ends lost 0 bases at V and 3 bases at J; junction bases unmatched: 8. The CDR3 totals 17 residues. Germline V gene lookup returns CDR1 SGHRS and CDR2 YFSETQ.

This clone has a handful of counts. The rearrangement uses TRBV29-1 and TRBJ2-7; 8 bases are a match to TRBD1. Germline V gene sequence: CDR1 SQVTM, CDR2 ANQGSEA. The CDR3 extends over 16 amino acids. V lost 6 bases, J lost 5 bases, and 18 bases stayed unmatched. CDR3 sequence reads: CSVDTWGRQGLHEQYF. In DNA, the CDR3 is TGCAGCGTCGACACCTGGGGTAGACAGGGGCTCCACGAGCAGTACTTC.

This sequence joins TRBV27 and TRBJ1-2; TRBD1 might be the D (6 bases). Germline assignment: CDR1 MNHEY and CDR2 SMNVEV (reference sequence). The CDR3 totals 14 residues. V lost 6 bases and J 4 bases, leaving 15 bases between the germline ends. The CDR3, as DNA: TGTGCCAGCAGCCCCGCAGCGGGGGCCTATGGCTACACCTTC. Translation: CASSPAAGAYGYTF.

The CDR3 protein is CSVERGQVGGYEQYF. The CDR3 DNA reads TGCAGCGTTGAACGGGGACAGGTCGGAGGGTACGAGCAGTACTTC. The gene calls are TRBV29-1 and TRBJ2-5; 8 bases fit TRBD1. The DNA end is more similar to TRBJ2-7, so the J call may be wrong. The CDR3 has 15 amino acids. Germline V gene sequence: CDR1 SQVTM, CDR2 ANQGSEA.

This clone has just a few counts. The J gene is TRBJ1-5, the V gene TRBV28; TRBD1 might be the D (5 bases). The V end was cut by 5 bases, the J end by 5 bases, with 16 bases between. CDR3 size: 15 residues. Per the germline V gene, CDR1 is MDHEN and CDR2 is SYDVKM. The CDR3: CASSPPRRVDQPQHF. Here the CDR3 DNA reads TGTGCCAGCAGTCCCCCGCGCAGGGTGGATCAGCCCCAGCATTTT.

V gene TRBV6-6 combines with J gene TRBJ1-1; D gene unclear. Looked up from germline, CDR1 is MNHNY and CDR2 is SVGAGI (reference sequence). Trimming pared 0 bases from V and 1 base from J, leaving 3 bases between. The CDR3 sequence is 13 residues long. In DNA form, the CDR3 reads TGTGCCAGCAGTTACTCGCGGAACACTGAAGCTTTCTTT. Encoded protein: CASSYSRNTEAFF.

The CDR3 reads CASRGPIPQETQYF. The DNA of the CDR3 is TGTGCCAGCAGGGGCCCGATTCCCCAAGAGACCCAGTACTTC. The chain recombines TRBV6-1 with TRBJ2-5; no clear D gene. Trimming left V 6 bases short and J 1 base short, with 12 bases between. The CDR3 extends over 14 amino acids. From germline, CDR1 is MNHNS and CDR2 SASEGT.

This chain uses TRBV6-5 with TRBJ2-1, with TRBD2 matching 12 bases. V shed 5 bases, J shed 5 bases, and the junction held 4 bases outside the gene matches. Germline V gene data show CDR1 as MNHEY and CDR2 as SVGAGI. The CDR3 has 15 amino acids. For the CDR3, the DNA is TGTGCCAGCAGTCGAGGACTAGCGGGAAACAATGAGCAGTTCTTC. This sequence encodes CASSRGLAGNNEQFF.

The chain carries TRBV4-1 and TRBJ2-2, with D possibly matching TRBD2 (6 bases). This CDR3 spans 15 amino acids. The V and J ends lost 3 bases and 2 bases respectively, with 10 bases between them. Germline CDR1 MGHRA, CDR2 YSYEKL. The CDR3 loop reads CASSQDYPNTGELFF. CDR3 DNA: TGCGCCAGCAGCCAGGACTACCCAAACACCGGGGAGCTGTTTTTT.

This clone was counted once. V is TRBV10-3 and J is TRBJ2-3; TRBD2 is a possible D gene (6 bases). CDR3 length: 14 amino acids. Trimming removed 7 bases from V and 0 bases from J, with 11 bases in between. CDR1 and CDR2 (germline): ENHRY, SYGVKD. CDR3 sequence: CAITEGLSTDTQYF. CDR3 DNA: TGTGCCATCACCGAGGGACTTAGCACAGATACGCAGTATTTT.

The CDR3 sequence: CASSHPAVTDTQYF. CDR3 nucleotides: TGTGCCAGCAGCCACCCGGCGGTGACAGATACGCAGTATTTT. The chain combines TRBV4-2 with TRBJ2-3; D unresolved. The germline V and J ends were trimmed by 3 bases and 3 bases, with 10 bases remaining between them. This CDR3 region has 14 residues. In germline, CDR1 is LGHNA, CDR2 YNFKEQ.

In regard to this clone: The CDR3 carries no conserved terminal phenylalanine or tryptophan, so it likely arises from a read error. CDR3 loop: CASSFRDRGPNTEAFL. CDR3 nucleotide sequence: TGTGCCAGCAGTTTCCGGGACAGGGGGCCGAACACTGAAGCTTTCCTT. This chain connects TRBV27 to TRBJ1-1; 12 nucleotides match TRBD1. Germline CDR1 MNHEY, CDR2 SMNVEV (reference sequence). The ends lost 3 bases at V and 1 base at J; junction bases unmatched: 3. The CDR3 is 16 residues long.

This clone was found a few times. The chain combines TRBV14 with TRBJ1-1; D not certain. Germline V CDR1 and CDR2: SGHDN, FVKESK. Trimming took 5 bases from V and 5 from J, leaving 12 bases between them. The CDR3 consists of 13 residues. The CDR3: CASSRGVRTEAFF. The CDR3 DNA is TGTGCCAGCAGCAGAGGTGTACGGACTGAAGCTTTCTTT.

The CDR3 DNA reads TGCGCCAGCAGCGCAGGGACTTCTGACAATGAGCAGTTCTTC. It is translated as CASSAGTSDNEQFF. The chain is built from TRBV5-1 and TRBJ2-1; a possible D gene is TRBD2 (6 bases). Trimming took off 4 bases at V and 5 bases at J, with 13 bases between the two ends. The CDR3 extends over 14 amino acids. CDR1 is SGHRS, CDR2 YFSETQ, per germline.

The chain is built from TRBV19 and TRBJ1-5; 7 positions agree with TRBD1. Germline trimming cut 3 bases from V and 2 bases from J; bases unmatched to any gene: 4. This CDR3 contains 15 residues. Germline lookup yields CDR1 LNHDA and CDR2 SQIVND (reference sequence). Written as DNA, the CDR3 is TGTGCCAGTAGTATTACGGGACAGCGCAATCAGCCCCAGCATTTT. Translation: CASSITGQRNQPQHF.

Here the CDR3 reads CASSLEPGNYGYTF. The CDR3 region has the DNA TGTGCCAGCAGCTTAGAGCCAGGGAACTATGGCTACACCTTC. V usage is TRBV7-8 and J usage is TRBJ1-2; D is possibly TRBD1 (5 bases). The CDR3 covers 14 residues. Germline V gene sequence: CDR1 SGHVS, CDR2 FQNEAQ. Trimming shortened V by 1 base and J by 2 bases, and 8 bases separated the two germline ends.

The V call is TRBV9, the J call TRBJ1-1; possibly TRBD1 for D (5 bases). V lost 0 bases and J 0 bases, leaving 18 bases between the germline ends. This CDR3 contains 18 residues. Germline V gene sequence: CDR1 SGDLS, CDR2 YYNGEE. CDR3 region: CASSVAPPMGRVNTEAFF. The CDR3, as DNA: TGTGCCAGCAGCGTAGCCCCCCCTATGGGCAGGGTGAACACTGAAGCTTTCTTT.

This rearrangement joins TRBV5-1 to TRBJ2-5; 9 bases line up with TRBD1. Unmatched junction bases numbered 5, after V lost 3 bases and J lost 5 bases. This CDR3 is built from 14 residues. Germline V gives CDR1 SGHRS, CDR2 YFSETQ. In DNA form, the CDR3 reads TGCGCCAGCAGCTGGGGACAGGGAGGGGAGACCCAGTACTTC. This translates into CASSWGQGGETQYF.

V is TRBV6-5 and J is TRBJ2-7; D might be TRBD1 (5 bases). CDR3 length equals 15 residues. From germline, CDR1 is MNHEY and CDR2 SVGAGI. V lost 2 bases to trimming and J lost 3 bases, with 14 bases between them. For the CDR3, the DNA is TGTGCCAGCAGTTACGGAGAAACAGGAATCTACGAGCAGTACTTC. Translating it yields CASSYGETGIYEQYF.

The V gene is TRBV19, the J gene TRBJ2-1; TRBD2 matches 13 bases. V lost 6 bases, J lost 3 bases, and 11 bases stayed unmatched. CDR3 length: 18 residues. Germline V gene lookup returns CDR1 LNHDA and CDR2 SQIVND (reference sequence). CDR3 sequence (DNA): TGTGCCAGTAGCCGGACTAGCGGGAGTATCCCCATCTACAATGAGCAGTTCTTC. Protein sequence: CASSRTSGSIPIYNEQFF.

The CDR3 here is CASSYSTGIYEQYF. In DNA form, the CDR3 reads TGTGCCAGCAGTTACTCCACAGGTATCTACGAGCAGTACTTC. The chain has TRBV6-5 and TRBJ2-7; maybe TRBD1 (5 bases). Trimming pared 0 bases from V and 3 bases from J, leaving 9 bases between. Germline V gene data show CDR1 as MNHEY and CDR2 as SVGAGI. This CDR3 contains 14 residues.